These 8 T cell receptor delta chains share one sample of origin, sequenced in a study of γδ T cells in repeated Plasmodium falciparum infection. Bulk repertoires came from Vgamma9/Vdelta2+ or Vdelta2-negative gammadelta T cells flow-sorted from PBMC. TCRdb called clones anew from the multiplex PCR reads with CATT. The sample records tens of thousands of delta-chain clones, more than 0.85% being singletons. Sequencing was done on a sample of gamma-delta T cells from blood. The receptor source for this set is a pool of human donors (malaria-infected and uninfected, not separated).

This clone was seen at least ten times. This DNA translates differently at residue 13 from the TCRdb protein, which is that of a much larger clone; a read error is likely, and the protein shown is the DNA's own translation. Written as DNA, the CDR3 is TGTGCTCTTGGGGAACGTCGGTACCTTCCTACGGGGGCCCACTGTACCGATAAACTCATCTTT. Translation: CALGERRYLPTGAHCTDKLIF. The rearrangement uses TRDV1 and TRDJ1; 9 bases map to TRDD2. CDR1 is TSWWSYY and CDR2 is QGS in the germline V gene. The CDR3 covers 21 residues. V shed 1 base and J 2 bases; nucleotides not matched to a gene: 20.

A word on this clone: The amino acid sequence in TCRdb belongs to a much larger clone and departs from this DNA's translation at residue 14, likely a sequencing read error; the sequence shown is translated from the DNA. The gene calls are TRDV1 and TRDJ1, with 8 bases aligning to TRDD3. TCRdb lists no J gene, so it was determined here by aligning the DNA to germline. Germline V CDR1 and CDR2: TSWWSYY, QGS. V lost 0 bases and J lost 0; bases outside the gene matches: 15. The CDR3 contains 20 residues. CDR3: CALGELCESPGGPHTDKLIF. The CDR3 DNA is TGTGCTCTTGGGGAACTCTGCGAGTCCCCTGGGGGACCGCACACCGATAAACTCATCTTT.

With regard to this clone: TCRdb's listed protein matches a much larger clone and diverges from this DNA's translation at residue 11, likely through a read error; the protein shown comes from the DNA. CDR3 coding DNA: TGTGCTCTTATACCTCCCCAGTACTGGAGGGCCGATAAACTCATCTTT. Translation gives CALIPPQYWRADKLIF. The chain links TRDV1 to TRDJ1, with D possibly TRDD3 on 5 matching bases. Matching the DNA to germline supplied the J gene, which TCRdb does not give. Germline lookup yields CDR1 TSWWSYY and CDR2 QGS. The CDR3 runs to 16 residues. With 8 bases removed from V and 3 bases from J, the gap between germline ends came to 22 bases.

As for this clone: TCRdb attributes to this sequence the protein of a much larger clone, which differs from the DNA translation at residue 5; a read error is likely, and the protein displayed is translated from the DNA. V gene TRDV1 combines with J gene TRDJ1; possibly TRDD3 for D (6 bases). The J gene was not available in TCRdb and was assigned here by matching the DNA to germline segments. Germline CDR1 and CDR2: TSWWSYY and QGS. Trimming removed 3 bases at V and 3 bases at J, with 35 bases between. The length of the CDR3 is 22 residues. The CDR3 loop is CALGDPSYTKKDMKGIPDKLIF. CDR3 sequence (DNA): TGTGCTCTTGGGGATCCTTCGTATACAAAAAAGGACATGAAGGGGATTCCCGATAAACTCATCTTT.

Ten or more counts support this clone. A far larger clone is just one base off, so this is likely a read error. The sample carries other DNA sequences with the same CDR3. The J gene is TRDJ1, the V gene TRDV2; 11 bases map to TRDD3. The J gene, not given by TCRdb, was assigned here from a germline match of the nucleotide sequence. The V segment lost 7 bases and the J segment 3 bases; nucleotides outside the gene matches: 9. Germline lookup yields CDR1 GEAIGNYY and CDR2 EKD. The CDR3 consists of 15 residues. Written as DNA, the CDR3 is TGTGCCTGCGACCAACTGGGGGATAGGTCCGATAAACTCATCTTT. This encodes CACDQLGDRSDKLIF.

Only a few counts were recorded for this clone. TCRdb records a much larger clone's protein for this DNA, with a difference at residue 19 that likely arises from a read error; the protein given is the translation of the DNA. The chain recombines TRDV1 with TRDJ1; D gene uncertain. In germline, CDR1 is TSWWSYY, CDR2 QGS. CDR3 size: 20 residues. CDR3 nucleotides: TGTGCTCTTGGGGGCAAACGAGTCCCCCCCGGGGTGATGTACACCGATAAACTCACCTTT. It is translated as CALGGKRVPPGVMYTDKLTF.

Ten or more counts support this clone. A far larger clone is just one base off, so this is likely a read error. Other DNA sequences from this sample encode an identical CDR3 as well. V is TRDV2 and J is TRDJ1; 13 positions agree with TRDD3. The J gene, not given by TCRdb, was assigned here from a germline match of the nucleotide sequence. This CDR3 has 18 amino acids. In germline, CDR1 is GEAIGNYY, CDR2 EKD. CDR3: CACDSYWGIRGFSDKLIF. CDR3 nucleotide sequence: TGTGCCTGTGATTCGTACTGGGGGATACGCGGGTTTTCCGACAAACTCATCTTT.

Within the sample, this clone is medium-sized (0.01 to 0.1%). This sample includes further DNA sequences coding for the same CDR3. The genes are TRDV2 and TRDJ1, with 11 bases aligning to TRDD3. CDR1 GEAIGNYY and CDR2 EKD come from the germline V gene. The CDR3 has 21 amino acids. With 2 bases clipped from V and 3 bases from J, the junction kept 22 bases outside the gene matches. The CDR3, as DNA: TGTGCCTGTGACATTCTAACTGCCAACCTACTGGGGGATAGACTACCCGATAAACTCATCTTT. Its translation: CACDILTANLLGDRLPDKLIF.